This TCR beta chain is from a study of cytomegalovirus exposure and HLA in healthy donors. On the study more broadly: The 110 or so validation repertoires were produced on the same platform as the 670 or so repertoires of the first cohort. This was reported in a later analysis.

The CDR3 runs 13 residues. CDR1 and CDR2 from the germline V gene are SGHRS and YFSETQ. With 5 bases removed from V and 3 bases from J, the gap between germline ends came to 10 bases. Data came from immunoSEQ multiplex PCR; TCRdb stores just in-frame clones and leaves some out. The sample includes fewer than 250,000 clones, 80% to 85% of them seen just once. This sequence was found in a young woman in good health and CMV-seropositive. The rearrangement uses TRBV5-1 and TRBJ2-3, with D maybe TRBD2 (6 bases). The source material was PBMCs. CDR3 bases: TGCGCCAGCAGGGAGGGGAGAACAGATACGCAGTATTTT. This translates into CASREGRTDTQYF.